The 2 T cell receptor beta chains listed next were all sequenced from one sample in a study of cytotoxic CD8 clonotypes in ibrutinib-treated CLL. The assay was immunoSEQ multiplex PCR, and TCRdb's table has in-frame clones only and misses some. This sample carries 29,000 or so clones, about 76% of them seen once, and the ten largest clones take about half. Material: PBMCs, obtained after 36 months of ibrutinib treatment. The receptor set was obtained from a human donor with chronic lymphocytic leukemia.

J is TRBJ2-7 and V is TRBV5-1; TRBD1 matches 7 bases. V shed 0 bases, J shed 2 bases, and the junction held 5 bases outside the gene matches. The CDR3 totals 15 residues. Germline V gene lookup returns CDR1 SGHRS and CDR2 YFSETQ. This CDR3 is CASSLAGQVTYEQYF. The CDR3 nucleotides are TGCGCCAGCAGCTTGGCCGGACAGGTTACCTACGAGCAGTACTTC.

The genes are TRBV5-6 and TRBJ1-1; the D is unclear. Deletions cut 3 bases from V and 7 bases from J, with 10 bases between. Germline loops: CDR1 SGHDT, CDR2 YYEEEE. The CDR3 consists of 12 residues. Here the CDR3 DNA reads TGTGCCAGCAGCTCCCTTACTATTGAAGCTTTCTTT. Translation gives CASSSLTIEAFF. The full variable domain, completed using reference TRBV5-6 and TRBJ1-1, is DAGVTQSPTHLIKTRGQQVTLRCSPKSGHDTVSWYQQALGQGPQFIFQYYEEEERQRGNFPDRFSGHQFPNYSSELNVNALLLGDSALYLCASSSLTIEAFFGQGTRLTVV.